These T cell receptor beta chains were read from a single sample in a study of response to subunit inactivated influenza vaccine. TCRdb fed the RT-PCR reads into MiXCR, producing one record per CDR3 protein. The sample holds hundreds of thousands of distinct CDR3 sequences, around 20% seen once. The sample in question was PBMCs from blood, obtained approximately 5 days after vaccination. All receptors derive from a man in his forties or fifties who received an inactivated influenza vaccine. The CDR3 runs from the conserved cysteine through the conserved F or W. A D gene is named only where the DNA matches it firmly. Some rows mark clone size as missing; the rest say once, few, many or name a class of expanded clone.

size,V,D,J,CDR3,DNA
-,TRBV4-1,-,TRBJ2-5,CASSQGQRETQYF,TGCGCCAGCAGCCAAGGACAGCGGGAGACCCAGTACTTC
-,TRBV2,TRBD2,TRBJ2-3,CASIIAGGPRDTQYF,TGTGCCAGCATCATAGCGGGGGGGCCTCGAGATACGCAGTATTTT
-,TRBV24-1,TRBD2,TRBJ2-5,CATSDSWRGGLYETQYF,TGTGCCACCAGTGACTCCTGGCGGGGGGGCCTCTATGAGACCCAGTACTTC
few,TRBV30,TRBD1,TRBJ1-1,CAWGQGNTEAFF,TGTGCCTGGGGACAGGGGAACACTGAAGCTTTCTTT
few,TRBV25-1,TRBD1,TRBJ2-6,CASSVGTGRGANVLTF,TGTGCCAGCAGTGTGGGGACAGGGAGAGGGGCCAACGTCCTGACTTTC
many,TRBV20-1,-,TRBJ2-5,CSAYKGQGPGETQYF,TGCAGTGCCTACAAAGGGCAGGGGCCCGGAGAGACCCAGTACTTC
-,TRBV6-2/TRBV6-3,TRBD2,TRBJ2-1,CATETSGGDEQFF,TGTGCCACCGAGACTAGCGGGGGGGATGAGCAGTTCTTC
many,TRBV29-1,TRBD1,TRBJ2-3,CSVEEDSRDSYTDTQYF,TGCAGCGTTGAGGAAGACTCCCGGGACAGCTACACAGATACGCAGTATTTT
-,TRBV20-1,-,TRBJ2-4,CSDRVQAKNIQYF,TGCAGTGACAGGGTCCAAGCCAAAAACATTCAGTACTTC
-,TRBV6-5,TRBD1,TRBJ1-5,CASSYADRGLASAQHF,TGTGCCAGCAGTTACGCCGACAGGGGACTGGCGTCGGCCCAGCATTTT
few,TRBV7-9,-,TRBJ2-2,CASSVPASSNTGELFF,TGTGCCAGCAGCGTACCCGCCAGCTCGAACACCGGGGAGCTGTTTTTT
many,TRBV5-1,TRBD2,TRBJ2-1,CASSLEVGGNNEQFF,TGCGCCAGCAGCTTGGAGGTGGGAGGGAACAATGAGCAGTTCTTC
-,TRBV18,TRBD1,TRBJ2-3,CASSALSGTGVPDTQYF,TGTGCCAGCTCGGCCCTGTCCGGGACAGGGGTGCCAGATACGCAGTATTTT
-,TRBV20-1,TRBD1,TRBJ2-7,CSARGTGVYEQYF,TGCAGTGCTAGGGGTACAGGGGTCTACGAGCAGTACTTC
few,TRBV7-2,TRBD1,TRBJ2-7,CASSLSGGTGVYEQYF,TGTGCCAGCAGCCTGTCCGGTGGGACAGGGGTGTACGAGCAGTACTTC
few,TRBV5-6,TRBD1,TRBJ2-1,CASSTTGKGSYNEQFF,TGTGCCAGCAGTACGACAGGGAAGGGTTCCTACAATGAGCAGTTCTTC
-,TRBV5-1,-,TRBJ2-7,CASSLGGGTVTYEQYF,TGCGCCAGCAGCTTGGGCGGGGGGACAGTGACCTACGAGCAGTACTTC
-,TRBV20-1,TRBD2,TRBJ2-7,CSAGGRVYEQYF,TGCAGTGCTGGCGGGAGGGTTTACGAGCAGTACTTC
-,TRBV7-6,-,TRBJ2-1,CASSLEGGAFYNEQFF,TGTGCCAGCAGCTTAGAAGGGGGGGCCTTCTACAATGAGCAGTTCTTC
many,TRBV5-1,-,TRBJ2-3,CASSPGVQGGDTQYF,TGCGCCAGCAGCCCTGGAGTCCAGGGAGGAGATACGCAGTATTTT
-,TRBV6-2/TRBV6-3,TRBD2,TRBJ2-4,CASSYDVAGVELAKNIQYF,TGTGCCAGCAGTTACGATGTAGCGGGAGTTGAGCTAGCCAAAAACATTCAGTACTTC
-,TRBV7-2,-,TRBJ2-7,CASSLERGLYEQYF,TGTGCCAGCAGCTTAGAAAGGGGCCTCTACGAGCAGTACTTC
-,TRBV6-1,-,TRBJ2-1,CASTTGTGGNEQFF,TGTGCCAGCACCACCGGGACTGGCGGGAATGAGCAGTTCTTC
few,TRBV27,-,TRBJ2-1,CASRTGGFSYNEQFF,TGTGCCAGCAGAACGGGGGGCTTCTCCTACAATGAGCAGTTCTTC
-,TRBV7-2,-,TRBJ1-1,CASSKRETLNTEAFF,TGTGCCAGCAGCAAACGGGAGACCCTGAACACTGAAGCTTTCTTT
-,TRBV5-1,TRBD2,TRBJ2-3,CASSFRDYFTDTQYF,TGCGCCAGCAGCTTCCGGGACTACTTCACAGATACGCAGTATTTT
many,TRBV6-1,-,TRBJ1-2,CASTASGGWDGYTF,TGTGCCAGCACCGCCTCGGGGGGGTGGGATGGCTACACCTTC
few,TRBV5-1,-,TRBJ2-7,CASSLILGTGDNEQYF,TGCGCCAGCAGCTTGATATTGGGGACTGGGGACAACGAGCAGTACTTC
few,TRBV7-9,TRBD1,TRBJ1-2,CASSSPRTGIYGYTF,TGTGCCAGCAGCTCCCCCCGGACAGGGATCTATGGCTACACCTTC
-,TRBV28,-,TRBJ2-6,CASSLPAETGANVLTF,TGTGCCAGCAGTTTACCCGCAGAGACTGGGGCCAACGTCCTGACTTTC
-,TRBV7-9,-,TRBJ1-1,CASSLGPVRPNTEAFF,TGTGCCAGCAGCTTAGGTCCAGTCAGACCGAACACTGAAGCTTTCTTT
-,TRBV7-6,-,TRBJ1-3,CASSPGRSSGNTIYF,TGTGCCAGCAGCCCCGGGCGAAGCTCTGGAAACACCATATATTTT